This T cell receptor beta chain was identified in a study of blood T cell repertoires in COVID-19. Looking at the study overall: Acute and convalescent COVID-19 specimens originated in the United States, Italy and Spain. From T cells, B-cell-depleted T cells, or PBMCs came the material, which was cDNA or gDNA.

How the authors handled the data: From reference gene primer amplification, estimates of nucleated cell counts were derived. Only in-frame clones appear in the TCRdb table, and some are missing; sequencing was by immunoSEQ multiplex PCR. V, J and clone size were drawn from that table, and D and trimming were deduced from the DNA. The table has about 310,000 clones, 80% to 90% seen once; the top ten hold 1%. The TCR originated in a man aged 50 to 60 with active or convalescent COVID-19. The sequenced sample was peripheral blood.

The CDR3 sequence is CASSLVAGKQFF. CDR3 bases: TGTGCCAGCAGCTTAGTAGCGGGAAAGCAGTTCTTC. J is TRBJ2-1 and V is TRBV7-2; 8 nucleotides align to TRBD2. In germline, CDR1 is SGHTA, CDR2 FQGNSA. This CDR3 is built from 12 residues. V was pared by 1 base and J by 11 bases, with 1 base of the junction left unmatched.